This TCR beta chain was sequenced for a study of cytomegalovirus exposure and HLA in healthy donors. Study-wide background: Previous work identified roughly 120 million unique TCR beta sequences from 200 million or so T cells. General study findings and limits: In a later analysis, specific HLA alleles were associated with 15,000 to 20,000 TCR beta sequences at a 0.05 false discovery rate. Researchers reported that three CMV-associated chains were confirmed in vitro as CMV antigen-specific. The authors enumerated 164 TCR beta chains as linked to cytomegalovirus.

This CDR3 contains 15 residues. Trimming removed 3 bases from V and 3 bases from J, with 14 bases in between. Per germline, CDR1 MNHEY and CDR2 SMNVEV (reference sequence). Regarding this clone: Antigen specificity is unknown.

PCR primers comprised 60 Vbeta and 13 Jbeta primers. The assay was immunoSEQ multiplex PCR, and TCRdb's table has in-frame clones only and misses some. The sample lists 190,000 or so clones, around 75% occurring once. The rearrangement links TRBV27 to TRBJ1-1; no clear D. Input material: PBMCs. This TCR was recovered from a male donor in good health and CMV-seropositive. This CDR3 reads CASSLIMTADTEAFF. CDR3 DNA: TGTGCCAGCAGTTTGATAATGACGGCGGACACTGAAGCTTTCTTT.